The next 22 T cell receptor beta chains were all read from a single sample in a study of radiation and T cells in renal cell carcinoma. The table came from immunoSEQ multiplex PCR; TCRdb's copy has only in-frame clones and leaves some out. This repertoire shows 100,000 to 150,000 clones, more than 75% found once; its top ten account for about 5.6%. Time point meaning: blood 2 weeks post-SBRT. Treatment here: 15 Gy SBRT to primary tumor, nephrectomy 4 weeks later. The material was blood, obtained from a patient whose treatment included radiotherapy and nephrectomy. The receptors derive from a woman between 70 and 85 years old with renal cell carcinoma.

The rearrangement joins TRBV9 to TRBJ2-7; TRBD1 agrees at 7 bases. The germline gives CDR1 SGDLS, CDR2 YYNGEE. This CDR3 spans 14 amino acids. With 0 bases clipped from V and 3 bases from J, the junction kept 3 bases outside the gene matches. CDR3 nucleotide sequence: TGTGCCAGCAGCGTAGCTACAGGGGTCTACGAGCAGTACTTC. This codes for CASSVATGVYEQYF. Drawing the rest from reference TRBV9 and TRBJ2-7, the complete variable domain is DSGVTQTPKHLITATGQRVTLRCSPRSGDLSVYWYQQSLDQGLQFLIQYYNGEERAKGNILERFSAQQFPDLHSELNLSSLELGDSALYFCASSVATGVYEQYFGPGTRLTVT.

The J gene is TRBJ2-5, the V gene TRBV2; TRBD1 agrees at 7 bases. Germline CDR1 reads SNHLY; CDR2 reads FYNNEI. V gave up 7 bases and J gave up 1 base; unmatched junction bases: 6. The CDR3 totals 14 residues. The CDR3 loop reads CASKDRPLQETQYF. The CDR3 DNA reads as TGTGCCAGCAAGGACAGGCCTCTCCAAGAGACCCAGTACTTC.

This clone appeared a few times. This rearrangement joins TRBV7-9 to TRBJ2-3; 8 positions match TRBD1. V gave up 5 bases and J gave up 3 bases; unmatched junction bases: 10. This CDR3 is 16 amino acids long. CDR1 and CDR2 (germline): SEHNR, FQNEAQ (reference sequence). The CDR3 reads CASSRKGQVGTDTQYF. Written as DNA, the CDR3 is TGTGCCAGCAGCCGTAAGGGACAGGTAGGGACAGATACGCAGTATTTT. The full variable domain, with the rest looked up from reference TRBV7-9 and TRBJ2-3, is DTGVSQNPRHKITKRGQNVTFRCDPISEHNRLYWYRQTLGQGPEFLTYFQNEAQLEKSRLLSDRFSAERPKGSFSTLEIQRTEQGDSAMYLCASSRKGQVGTDTQYFGPGTRLTVL.

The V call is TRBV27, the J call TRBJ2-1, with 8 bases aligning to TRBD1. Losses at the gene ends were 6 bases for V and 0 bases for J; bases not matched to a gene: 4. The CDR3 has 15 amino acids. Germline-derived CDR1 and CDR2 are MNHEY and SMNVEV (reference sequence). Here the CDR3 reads CASSQDRDSYNEQFF. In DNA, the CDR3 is TGTGCCAGCAGCCAGGACAGGGACTCCTACAATGAGCAGTTCTTC.

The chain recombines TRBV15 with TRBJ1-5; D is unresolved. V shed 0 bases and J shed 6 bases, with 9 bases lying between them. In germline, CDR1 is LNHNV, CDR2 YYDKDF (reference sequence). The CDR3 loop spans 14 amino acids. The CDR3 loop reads CATSRDRVGQPQHF. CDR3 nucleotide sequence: TGTGCCACCAGCAGAGATAGGGTAGGTCAGCCCCAGCATTTT. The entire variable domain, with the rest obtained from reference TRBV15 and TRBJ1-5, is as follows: DAMVIQNPRYQVTQFGKPVTLSCSQTLNHNVMYWYQQKSSQAPKLLFHYYDKDFNNEADTPDNFQSRRPNTSFCFLDIRSPGLGDTAMYLCATSRDRVGQPQHFGDGTRLSIL.

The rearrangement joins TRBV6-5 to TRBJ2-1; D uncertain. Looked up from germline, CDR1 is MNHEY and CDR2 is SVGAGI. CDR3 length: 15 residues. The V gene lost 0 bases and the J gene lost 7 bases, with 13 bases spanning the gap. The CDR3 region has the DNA TGTGCCAGCAGTTACTCGAGGTCTTACGGAAATGAGCAGTTCTTC. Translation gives CASSYSRSYGNEQFF.

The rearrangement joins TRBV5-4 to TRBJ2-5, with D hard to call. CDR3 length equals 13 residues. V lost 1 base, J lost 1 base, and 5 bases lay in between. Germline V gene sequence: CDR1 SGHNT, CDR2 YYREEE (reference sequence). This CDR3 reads CASSLNTQETQYF. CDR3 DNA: TGTGCCAGCAGCTTGAACACCCAAGAGACCCAGTACTTC.

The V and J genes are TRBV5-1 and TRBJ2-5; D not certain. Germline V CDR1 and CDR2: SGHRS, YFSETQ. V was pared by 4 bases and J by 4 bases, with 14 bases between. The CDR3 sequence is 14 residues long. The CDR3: CASSPRAYGETQYF. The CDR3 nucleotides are TGCGCCAGCAGCCCAAGGGCCTATGGAGAGACCCAGTACTTC.

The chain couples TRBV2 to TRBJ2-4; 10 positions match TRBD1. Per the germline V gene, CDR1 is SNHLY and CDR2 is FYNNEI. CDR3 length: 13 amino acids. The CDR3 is CATSRDRGNIQYF. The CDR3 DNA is TGTGCGACTTCCCGGGACAGGGGTAACATTCAGTACTTC.

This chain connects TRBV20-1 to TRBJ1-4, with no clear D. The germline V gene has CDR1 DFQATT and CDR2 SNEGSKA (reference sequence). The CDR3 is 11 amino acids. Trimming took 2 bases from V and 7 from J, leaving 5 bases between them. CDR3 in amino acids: CSARMPEKLFF. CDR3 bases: TGCAGTGCTAGAATGCCTGAAAAACTGTTTTTT.

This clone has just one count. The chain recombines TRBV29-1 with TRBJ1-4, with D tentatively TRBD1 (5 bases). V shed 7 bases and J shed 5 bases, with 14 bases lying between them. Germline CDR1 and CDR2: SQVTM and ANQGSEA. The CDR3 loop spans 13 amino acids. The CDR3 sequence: CSAEGYSNEKLFF. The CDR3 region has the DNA TGCAGCGCCGAGGGGTATTCAAATGAAAAACTGTTTTTT.

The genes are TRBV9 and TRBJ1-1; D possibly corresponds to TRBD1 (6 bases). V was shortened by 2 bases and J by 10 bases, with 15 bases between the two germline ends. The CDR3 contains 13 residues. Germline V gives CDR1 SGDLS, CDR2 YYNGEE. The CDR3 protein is CASSVDRSGGAFF. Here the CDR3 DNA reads TGTGCCAGCAGCGTTGACAGGAGCGGCGGAGCTTTCTTT.

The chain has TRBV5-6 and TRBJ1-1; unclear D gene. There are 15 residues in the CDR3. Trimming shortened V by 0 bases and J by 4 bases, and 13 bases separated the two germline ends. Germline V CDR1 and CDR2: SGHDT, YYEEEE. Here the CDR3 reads CASSLESPSSTEAFF. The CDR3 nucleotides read TGTGCCAGCAGCTTGGAAAGTCCCTCGAGCACTGAAGCTTTCTTT.

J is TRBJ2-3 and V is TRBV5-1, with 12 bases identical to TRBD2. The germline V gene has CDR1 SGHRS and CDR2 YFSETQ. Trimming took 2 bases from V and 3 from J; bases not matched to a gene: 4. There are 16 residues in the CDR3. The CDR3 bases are TGCGCCAGCAGCTTTCGGACTAGCGGGGTAACAGATACGCAGTATTTT. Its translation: CASSFRTSGVTDTQYF.

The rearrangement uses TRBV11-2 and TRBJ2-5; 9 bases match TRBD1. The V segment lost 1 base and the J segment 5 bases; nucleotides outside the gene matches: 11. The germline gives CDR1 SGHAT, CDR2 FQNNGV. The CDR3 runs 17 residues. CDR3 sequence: CASSLGQAGQGRETQYF. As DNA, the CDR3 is TGTGCCAGCAGCTTAGGTCAGGCGGGACAGGGTAGGGAGACCCAGTACTTC.

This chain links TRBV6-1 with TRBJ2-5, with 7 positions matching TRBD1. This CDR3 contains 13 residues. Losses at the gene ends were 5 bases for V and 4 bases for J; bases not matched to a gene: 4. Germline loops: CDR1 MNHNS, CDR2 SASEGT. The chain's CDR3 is CASSLQGRETQYF. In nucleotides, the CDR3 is TGTGCCAGCAGTTTACAGGGGCGAGAGACCCAGTACTTC.

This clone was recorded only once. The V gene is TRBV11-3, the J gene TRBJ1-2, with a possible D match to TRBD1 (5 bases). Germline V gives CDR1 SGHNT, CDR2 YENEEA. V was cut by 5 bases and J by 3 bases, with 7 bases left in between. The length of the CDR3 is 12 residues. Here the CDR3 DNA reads TGTGCCAGCAGCGAAGGGGACTATGGCTACACCTTC. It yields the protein CASSEGDYGYTF.

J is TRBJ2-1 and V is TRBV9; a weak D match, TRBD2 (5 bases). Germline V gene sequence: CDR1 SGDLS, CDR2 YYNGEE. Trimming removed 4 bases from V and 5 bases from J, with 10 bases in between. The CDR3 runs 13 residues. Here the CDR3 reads CASSPDGNNEQFF. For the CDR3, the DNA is TGTGCCAGCAGCCCAGACGGGAACAATGAGCAGTTCTTC.

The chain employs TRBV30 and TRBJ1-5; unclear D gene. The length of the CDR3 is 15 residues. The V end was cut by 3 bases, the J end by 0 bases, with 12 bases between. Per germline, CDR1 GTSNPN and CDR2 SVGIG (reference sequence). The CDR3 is CAWSRAAYSNQPQHF. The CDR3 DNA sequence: TGTGCCTGGAGCCGGGCGGCTTATAGCAATCAGCCCCAGCATTTT. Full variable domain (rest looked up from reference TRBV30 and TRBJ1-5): SQTIHQWPATLVQPVGSPLSLECTVEGTSNPNLYWYRQAAGRGLQLLFYSVGIGQISSEVPQNLSASRPQDRQFILSSKKLLLSDSGFYLCAWSRAAYSNQPQHFGDGTRLSIL.

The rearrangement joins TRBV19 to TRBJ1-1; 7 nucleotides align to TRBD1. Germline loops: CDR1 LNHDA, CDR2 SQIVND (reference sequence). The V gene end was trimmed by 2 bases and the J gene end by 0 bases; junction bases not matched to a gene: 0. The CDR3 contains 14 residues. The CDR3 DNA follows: TGTGCCAGTAGTATACAGGGGGTGAACACTGAAGCTTTCTTT. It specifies CASSIQGVNTEAFF.

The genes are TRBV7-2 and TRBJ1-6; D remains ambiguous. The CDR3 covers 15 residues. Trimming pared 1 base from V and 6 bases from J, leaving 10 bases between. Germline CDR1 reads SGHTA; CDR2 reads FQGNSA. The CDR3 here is CASSLEESINSPLHF. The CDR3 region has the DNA TGTGCCAGCAGCTTAGAGGAATCGATTAATTCACCCCTCCACTTT.

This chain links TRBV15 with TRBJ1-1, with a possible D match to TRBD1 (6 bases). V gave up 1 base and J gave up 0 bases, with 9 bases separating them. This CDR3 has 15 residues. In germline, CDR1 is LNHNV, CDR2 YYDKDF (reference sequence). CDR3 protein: CATSRVQGMNTEAFF. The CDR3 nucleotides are TGTGCCACCAGCAGAGTGCAGGGGATGAACACTGAAGCTTTCTTT. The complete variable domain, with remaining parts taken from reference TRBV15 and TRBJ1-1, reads DAMVIQNPRYQVTQFGKPVTLSCSQTLNHNVMYWYQQKSSQAPKLLFHYYDKDFNNEADTPDNFQSRRPNTSFCFLDIRSPGLGDTAMYLCATSRVQGMNTEAFFGQGTRLTVV.